One T cell receptor beta chain is described in this entry. The source of the sample is a study of CD8 T cells in Susac syndrome. An amount of RNA that ranged from about 0.45 to 1 ug was reverse transcribed with random hexamers. TCRdb ran MiXCR on the immunoSEQ multiplex PCR reads and lists one entry per CDR3 protein. This sample carries fewer than 200,000 distinct CDR3 sequences, about 95% of them seen once, and the ten largest clones take 0.085% to 0.11%. The clonotype originates from a human donor in good health. Sequences were obtained from CD4+ T cells from PBMCs.

For the CDR3, the DNA is TGTGCCAGCAGTTTCTCCGGGACATACAATGAGCAGTTCTTC. The encoded protein is CASSFSGTYNEQFF. The chain combines TRBV28 with TRBJ2-1, with D perhaps TRBD1 (6 bases). The CDR3 has 14 residues. Germline V lookup: CDR1 MDHEN, CDR2 SYDVKM. Trimming removed 3 bases from V and 4 bases from J, with 10 bases in between.